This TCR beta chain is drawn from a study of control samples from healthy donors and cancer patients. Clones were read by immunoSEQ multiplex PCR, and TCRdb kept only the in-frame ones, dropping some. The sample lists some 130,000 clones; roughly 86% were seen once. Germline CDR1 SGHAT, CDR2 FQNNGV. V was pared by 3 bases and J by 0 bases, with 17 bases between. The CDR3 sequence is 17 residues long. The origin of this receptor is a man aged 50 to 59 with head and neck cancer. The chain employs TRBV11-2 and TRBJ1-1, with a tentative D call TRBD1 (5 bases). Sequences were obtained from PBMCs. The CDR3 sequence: CASSFPPFGGLNTEAFF. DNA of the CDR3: TGTGCCAGCAGCTTCCCCCCGTTTGGGGGATTGAACACTGAAGCTTTCTTT.